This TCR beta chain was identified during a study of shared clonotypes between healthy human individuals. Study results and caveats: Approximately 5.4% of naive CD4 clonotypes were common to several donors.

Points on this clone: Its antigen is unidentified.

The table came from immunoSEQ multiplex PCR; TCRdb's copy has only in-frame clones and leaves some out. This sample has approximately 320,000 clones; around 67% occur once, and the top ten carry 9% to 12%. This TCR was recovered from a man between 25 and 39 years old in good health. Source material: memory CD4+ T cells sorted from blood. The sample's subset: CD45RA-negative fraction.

Here the CDR3 DNA reads TGTGCCAGTAGTGTTCTGGGACAGGGTAAGAATCAGCCCCAGCATTTT. Protein: CASSVLGQGKNQPQHF. The chain is built from TRBV19 and TRBJ1-5, with TRBD1 identical over 9 bases. The CDR3 is 16 residues long. With 5 bases clipped from V and 4 bases from J, the junction kept 9 bases outside the gene matches. Germline V gene sequence: CDR1 LNHDA, CDR2 SQIVND (reference sequence).